The present T cell receptor (beta chain) was sequenced within a study of blood T cell repertoires in COVID-19. The V segment lost 11 bases and the J segment 6 bases; nucleotides outside the gene matches: 12. Germline V gene sequence: CDR1 SEHNR, CDR2 FQNEAQ (reference sequence). The CDR3 sequence is 16 residues long. Here immunoSEQ multiplex PCR was the method, and the copy in TCRdb shows in-frame clones only, minus some. This table has roughly 100,000 clones, about 86% appearing once. The rearrangement joins TRBV7-9 to TRBJ2-2; 13 bases align to TRBD2. The sequence derives from a man older than 75 with acute or convalescent COVID-19. Source material: peripheral blood. The CDR3 loop is CAGLTSGRRGAGELFF. The CDR3 bases are TGTGCCGGCTTGACTAGCGGGAGGAGGGGTGCCGGGGAGCTGTTTTTT.